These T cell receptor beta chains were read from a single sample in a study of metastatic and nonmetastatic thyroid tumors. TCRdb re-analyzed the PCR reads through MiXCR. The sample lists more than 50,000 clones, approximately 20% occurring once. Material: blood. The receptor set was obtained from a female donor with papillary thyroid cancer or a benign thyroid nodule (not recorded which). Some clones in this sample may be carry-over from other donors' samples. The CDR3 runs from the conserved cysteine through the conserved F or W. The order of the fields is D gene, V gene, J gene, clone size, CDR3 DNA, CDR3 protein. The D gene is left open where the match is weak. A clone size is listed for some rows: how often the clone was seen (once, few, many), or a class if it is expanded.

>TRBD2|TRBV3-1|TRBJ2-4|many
TGTGCCAGCAGCCGGACTAGCGGGATTCAAAACATTCAGTACTTC
CASSRTSGIQNIQYF
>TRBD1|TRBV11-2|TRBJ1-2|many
TGTGCCAGCAGCAACCACCGACAGGGGGCATACTATGGCTACACCTTC
CASSNHRQGAYYGYTF
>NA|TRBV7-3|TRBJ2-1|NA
TGTGCCAGCAGCATCTCGGCTAGAAGGAGGGCCCGTAATGAGCAGTTCTTC
CASSISARRRARNEQFF
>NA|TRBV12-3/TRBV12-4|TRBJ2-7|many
TGTGCCAGCAGTTTAGTTTCGAATGAGCAGTACTTC
CASSLVSNEQYF
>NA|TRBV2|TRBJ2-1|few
TGTGCCAGCTGGTCCTACAATGAGCAGTTCTTC
CASWSYNEQFF
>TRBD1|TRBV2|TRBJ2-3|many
TGTGCCACCACTTGGGGACAGGGGCCAGATACGCAGTATTTT
CATTWGQGPDTQYF
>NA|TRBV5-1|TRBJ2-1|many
TGCGCCAGCAGCTTGGATGGGGGTAGGAGCTCCTACAATGAGCAGTTCTTC
CASSLDGGRSSYNEQFF
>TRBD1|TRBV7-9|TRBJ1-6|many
TGTGCCAGCAGCCGCGACAGGGGCAATTCACCCCTCCACTTT
CASSRDRGNSPLHF
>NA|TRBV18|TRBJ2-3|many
TGTGCCAGCTCACTAGACTACCCGGGGCGCGGAGATACGCAGTATTTT
CASSLDYPGRGDTQYF
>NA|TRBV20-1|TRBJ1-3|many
TGCAAAACGGATGGAAACACCATATATTTT
CKTDGNTIYF
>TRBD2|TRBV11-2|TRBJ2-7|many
TGTGCCAGCAGCTTTGATCTCCGCGCGGGAGAGAACGAGCAGTACTTC
CASSFDLRAGENEQYF
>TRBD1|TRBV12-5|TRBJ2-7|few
TGTGCTAGTGGCCGGGGACAGGGGGCCGGCGAGCAGTACTTC
CASGRGQGAGEQYF
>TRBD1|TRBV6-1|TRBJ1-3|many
TGTGCCAGCTCCTGGACAGGGTATATAGGAAACACCATATATTTT
CASSWTGYIGNTIYF
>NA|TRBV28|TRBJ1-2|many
TGTGCCAGCAGTCCCCCACAGACAGTGTATGACTATGGCTACACCTTC
CASSPPQTVYDYGYTF
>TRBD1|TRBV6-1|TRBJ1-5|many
TGTGCCAGCAGTGTGACAGGGGGGGGCGGTCAGCCCCAGCATTTT
CASSVTGGGGQPQHF
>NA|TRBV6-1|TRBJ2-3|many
TGTGCCAGCAGTGTGCAGGGAGGCACAGATACGCAGTATTTT
CASSVQGGTDTQYF
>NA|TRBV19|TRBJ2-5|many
TGTGCCACTAGGGACGGACTCCAAGAGACCCAGTACTTC
CATRDGLQETQYF
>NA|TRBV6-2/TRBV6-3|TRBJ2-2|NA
TGTGCCAGCAGTTATAACGGATCCACCGGGGAGCTGTTTTTT
CASSYNGSTGELFF
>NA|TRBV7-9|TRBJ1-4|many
TGTGCCAGCAGCTCCGGACCTGACTCCGATGCAACTAATGAAAAACTGTTTTTT
CASSSGPDSDATNEKLFF
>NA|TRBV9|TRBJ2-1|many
TGTGCCAGCAGCGTAGCGGCGCGGGGTAGTTACAATGAGCAGTTCTTC
CASSVAARGSYNEQFF
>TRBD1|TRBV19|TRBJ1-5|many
TGTGCCAGTATGAGGGACAGAGGTTATCAGCCCCAGCATTTT
CASMRDRGYQPQHF
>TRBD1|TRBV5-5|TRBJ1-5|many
TGTGCCAGCAGCTCAGGACAGGGGGTGCGTCAGCCCCAGCATTTT
CASSSGQGVRQPQHF
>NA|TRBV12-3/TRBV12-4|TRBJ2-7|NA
TGTGCCATTAGTATATCGCAGGCGGGCGAGCAGTACTTC
CAISISQAGEQYF
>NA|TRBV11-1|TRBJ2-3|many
TGTGCCAGCAGAAGGAACAGATATAGACCAAGCACAGATACGCAGTATTTT
CASRRNRYRPSTDTQYF
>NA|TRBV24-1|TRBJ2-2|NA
TGTGCCTCCGGAGGGACAGTGGAATCCGGGGAGCTGTTTTTT
CASGGTVESGELFF
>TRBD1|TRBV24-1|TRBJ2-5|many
TGTGCCACCAGTGATTTTACCCCGGGACAGGGTACAGAGACCCAGTACTTC
CATSDFTPGQGTETQYF
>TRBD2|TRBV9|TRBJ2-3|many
TGTGCCAGCAGCGTAGGTCCCCTGACTAGCGGGGGCGGTAATACGCAGTATTTT
CASSVGPLTSGGGNTQYF
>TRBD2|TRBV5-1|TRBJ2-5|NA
TGCGCCAGCAGCGGTGGGGACTACATATGGGGGACCCAGTACTTC
CASSGGDYIWGTQYF
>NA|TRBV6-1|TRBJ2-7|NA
TGTGCCACCTCAAGAGAAAGCTCCTACGAGCAGTACTTC
CATSRESSYEQYF
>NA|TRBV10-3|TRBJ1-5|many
TGTGCCATCAGTGACAACGATAGCAATCAGCCCCAGCATTTT
CAISDNDSNQPQHF
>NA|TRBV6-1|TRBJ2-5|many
TGTGCCAGCGTTTATCGGGGGCTGAGGGAGACCCAGTACTTC
CASVYRGLRETQYF
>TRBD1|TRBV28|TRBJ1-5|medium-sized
TGTGCCAGCAGTTCGGGACAGCGTAACCGGCCCCAGCATTTT
CASSSGQRNRPQHF
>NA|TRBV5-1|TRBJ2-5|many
TGCGCCAGCAGCTCATGGGGATACGGCGAGACCCAGTACTTC
CASSSWGYGETQYF
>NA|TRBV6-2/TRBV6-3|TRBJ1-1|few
TGTGCCAGCAGGAACACAAAGGCTTTCTTT
CASRNTKAFF
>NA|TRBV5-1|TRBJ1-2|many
TGCGCCAGCAGCCCCTCCGGGGAAGGTAGCTATGGCTACACCTTC
CASSPSGEGSYGYTF
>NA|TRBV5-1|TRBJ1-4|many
TGCGCCAGCAGAAAGGACGGGAATGAAAAACTGTTTTTT
CASRKDGNEKLFF
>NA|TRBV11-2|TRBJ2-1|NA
TGTGCCAGCAGCGTCACCTGTACAGGATTTCCTAGGGGGCAGTTCTTC
CASSVTCTGFPRGQFF
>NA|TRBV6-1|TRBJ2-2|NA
TGTGCCGGCAGTACTAGACAGGTTGGGGACGCCGGGGAGCTGTTTTTT
CAGSTRQVGDAGELFF
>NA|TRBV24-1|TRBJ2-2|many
TGTGCCACCAGCGCAAACAGGAACACCGGGGAGCTGTTTTTT
CATSANRNTGELFF
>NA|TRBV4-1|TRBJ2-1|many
TGCGCCAGCAGCCAAGTTGATCTAGTCTCCTACAATGAGCAGTTCTTC
CASSQVDLVSYNEQFF
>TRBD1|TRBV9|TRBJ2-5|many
TGTGCCAGCAGCGAGCGGACAGGGCCCGAGACCCAGTACTTC
CASSERTGPETQYF
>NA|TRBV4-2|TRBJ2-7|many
TGTGCCAGCAGCCAAGTATCCCCAGGGGAGTTGACCTACGAGCAGTACTTC
CASSQVSPGELTYEQYF
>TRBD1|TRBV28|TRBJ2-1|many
TGTGCCAGCAGAAAGGGACAGGAGGGATTCTTC
CASRKGQEGFF
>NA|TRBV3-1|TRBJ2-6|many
TGTGCCAGCAGCTTAGGCTCAGGGATCTCTGGGGCCAACGTCCTGACTTTC
CASSLGSGISGANVLTF
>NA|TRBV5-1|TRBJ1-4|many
TGCGCCAGCAGCTTCAGGGATGCAACTAATGAAAAACTGTTTTTT
CASSFRDATNEKLFF
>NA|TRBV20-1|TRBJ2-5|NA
TGCAGTGCGGAGGTAGAAAAAGAGAACCAGTACTTC
CSAEVEKENQYF
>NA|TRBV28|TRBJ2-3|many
TGTGCCAGCAGTTTGTACGGAGGCACAGATACGCAGTATTTT
CASSLYGGTDTQYF
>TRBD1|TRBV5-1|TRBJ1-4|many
TGCGCCAGCAGAATCGGACAGGGCCAGAGTAGTGAAAAACTGTTTTTT
CASRIGQGQSSEKLFF
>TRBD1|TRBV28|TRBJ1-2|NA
TGTGCCAGCAGTTTGTCAGGGGTCAGGTACAGGGGGGGATCCTATGGCTACACCTTC
CASSLSGVRYRGGSYGYTF
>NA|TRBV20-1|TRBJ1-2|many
TGCAGTGCCCGGGGGGGGGACCCTAACTATGGCTACACCTTC
CSARGGDPNYGYTF
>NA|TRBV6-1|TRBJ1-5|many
TGTGCCAGCAGTGCTTACAGTGACAATCAGCCCCAGCATTTT
CASSAYSDNQPQHF
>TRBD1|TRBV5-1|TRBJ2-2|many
TGCGCCAGCAGGACAGGGGCCGCCGGGGAGCTGTTTTTT
CASRTGAAGELFF
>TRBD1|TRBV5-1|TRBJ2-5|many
TGCGCCAGCAGCGCAAGACAGGGGGCGATCGAAGAGACCCAGTACTTC
CASSARQGAIEETQYF
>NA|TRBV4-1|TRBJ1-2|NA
TGCGCCAGCAAGGCCTCCGAGGAAGGAGGGCACCTATCGGGTGGCTACACCTTC
CASKASEEGGHLSGGYTF
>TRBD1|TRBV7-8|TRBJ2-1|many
TGTGCCAGCAGCTTCAGAAACTACAGGGGCAGGAATGAGCAGTTCTTC
CASSFRNYRGRNEQFF
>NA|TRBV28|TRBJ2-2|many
TGTGCCAGCAGTTTAGGCCGAGACACCGGGGAGCTGTTTTTT
CASSLGRDTGELFF
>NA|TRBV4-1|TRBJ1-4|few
TGCGCCAGCAGCCAAGATCGGGGGAGGGAAAAACTGTTTTTT
CASSQDRGREKLFF
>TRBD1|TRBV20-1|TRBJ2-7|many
TGCAGTGCAAGGACAGGGGCCTTTAATACCTACGAGCAGTACTTC
CSARTGAFNTYEQYF
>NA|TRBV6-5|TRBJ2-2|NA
TGTGCCAGCAGTGTACTGGGTTCTAACACCGGGGAGCTGTTTTTT
CASSVLGSNTGELFF
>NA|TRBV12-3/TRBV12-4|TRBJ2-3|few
TGTGCCAGCAGTTTAGCGGGGGCCCCAGGGGGCACAGATACGCAGTATTTT
CASSLAGAPGGTDTQYF